A selection of T cell receptor beta chains follows, all from one sample in a study of T cells in localized non-small cell lung cancer. Sequencing was performed with immunoSEQ multiplex PCR; in TCRdb, only in-frame clones are kept and a portion is missing. The sample has roughly 64,000 clones, approximately 80% seen once. Source: PBMCs, taken before any cancer treatment. These receptors all stem from a man aged 35 to 70 with stage II lung adenocarcinoma. Both conserved end residues are part of each CDR3. D genes are given only for firm matches. Clone size, where shown, is once, few, many, or a class for clones that have expanded.

d_gene	j_gene	v_gene	abundance	len	CDR3nt	CDR3aa
TRBD2	TRBJ2-3	TRBV9	.	21	TGTGCCAGCAGCGTAGCTAGACTAGCGGGAGGGCCGGGGCTGCGCACAGATACGCAGTATTTT	CASSVARLAGGPGLRTDTQYF
.	TRBJ1-1	TRBV11-3	once	15	TGTGCCAGCAGCTTATTTCGTCCAGGGAACACTGAAGCTTTCTTT	CASSLFRPGNTEAFF
.	TRBJ2-7	TRBV2	.	15	TGTGCCAGCAGCCCCGAGGGGACGGCGATCTACGAGCAGTACTTC	CASSPEGTAIYEQYF
TRBD1	TRBJ2-1	TRBV7-9	.	16	TGTGCCAGCAGCCCTTGGGAGACAGGGGGAATAGATGAGCAGTTCTTC	CASSPWETGGIDEQFF
.	TRBJ1-4	TRBV7-9	.	14	TGTGCCAGCAGCTTAGGACAGGTGAATGAAAAACTGTTTTTT	CASSLGQVNEKLFF
.	TRBJ1-1	TRBV28	.	13	TGTGCCAGCAGTACAGGGAGGCACACTGAAGCTTTCTTT	CASSTGRHTEAFF
.	TRBJ1-1	TRBV13	.	14	TGTGCCAGCAGCTTCGGAGGATTGAACACTGAAGCTTTCTTT	CASSFGGLNTEAFF
.	TRBJ1-1	TRBV30	.	14	TGTGCCCGGGGGTTGGGGGTCAAGAACACTGAAGCTTTCTTT	CARGLGVKNTEAFF
.	TRBJ1-2	TRBV11-3	.	13	TGTGCCAGCAGCTTAGAACCGCAATCTGGCTACACCTTC	CASSLEPQSGYTF
.	TRBJ2-1	TRBV7-8	.	16	TGTGCCAGCAGCTTATTCTCACGGACTCACGACAATGAGCAGTTCTTC	CASSLFSRTHDNEQFF
.	TRBJ1-1	TRBV7-9	.	14	TGTGCCAGCAGCTTTACTCAGGCCGGTACTGAAGCTTTCTTT	CASSFTQAGTEAFF
.	TRBJ2-7	TRBV13	.	15	TGTGCCAGCAGCCCGGGCCGGACGGAGTCCTACGAGCAGTACTTC	CASSPGRTESYEQYF
TRBD2	TRBJ2-1	TRBV30	.	14	TGTGCCTGGAGTGTACTAGCGGTGTACAATGAGCAGTTCTTC	CAWSVLAVYNEQFF
.	TRBJ1-2	TRBV14	few	16	TGTGCCAGCAGCCAAGTCGGCAGGGTGGGATTATATGGCTACACCTTC	CASSQVGRVGLYGYTF
.	TRBJ2-1	TRBV28	.	14	TGTGCCAGCAGTTTCGAGGGATCCTACAATGAGCAGTTCTTC	CASSFEGSYNEQFF
.	TRBJ1-1	TRBV30	few	12	TGTGCCTGGAGTCCCGCCAGTGCATTGGCTTTCTTT	CAWSPASALAFF
TRBD1	TRBJ1-5	TRBV7-6	.	15	TGTGCCAGCAGCCGGAGGACAGGGAGCGGTCAGCCCCAGCATTTT	CASSRRTGSGQPQHF
.	TRBJ1-1	TRBV30	.	13	TGTGCCTGGAGTCGCGGATCTTGGGCTGAAGCTTTCTTT	CAWSRGSWAEAFF
TRBD1	TRBJ1-1	TRBV30	.	14	TGTGCCTGGAGTGTAGGTTCAGGGGGTGGAGAAGCTTTCTTT	CAWSVGSGGGEAFF
.	TRBJ1-2	TRBV4-2	.	15	TGTGCCAGCAGCCAAGATGCTCTGGGATCCTATGGCTACACCTTC	CASSQDALGSYGYTF
TRBD1	TRBJ2-7	TRBV6-5	.	14	TGTGCCAGCAAGCCGGGACAGCTTCCCTACGAGCAGTACTTC	CASKPGQLPYEQYF
.	TRBJ1-3	TRBV7-8	.	18	TGTGCCAGCAGCTTAGCGCCGGGATGGGGACTCTCTGGAAACACCATATATTTT	CASSLAPGWGLSGNTIYF
.	TRBJ1-4	TRBV6-6	.	14	TGTGCCAGCAGTTATGGGGGCTTCCGGGAAAAACTGTTTTTT	CASSYGGFREKLFF
.	TRBJ1-1	TRBV10-3	.	11	TGTGCCATCAGTGCAGAGGGGGAAGCTTTCTTT	CAISAEGEAFF
TRBD2	TRBJ2-1	TRBV5-4	once	15	TGTGCCAGCAGCTGGCGGAGGGAGGGCTACAATGAGCAGTTCTTC	CASSWRREGYNEQFF
TRBD2	TRBJ2-1	TRBV14	.	15	TGTGCCAGCAGCCCCGGACTAGCGGGAGGGACCCAGCAGTTCTTC	CASSPGLAGGTQQFF
.	TRBJ1-5	TRBV29-1	.	13	TGCAGCGTTTTAGAGGTAGGGAATCAGCCCCAGCATTTT	CSVLEVGNQPQHF
.	TRBJ2-2	TRBV5-1	.	11	TGCGCCAGCAGCTCGACCGGGGAGCTGTTTTTT	CASSSTGELFF
.	TRBJ2-2	TRBV7-9	.	13	TGTGCCAGCAGCTTAGATGGGACCGGGGAGCTGTTTTTT	CASSLDGTGELFF
.	TRBJ2-2	TRBV9	large	19	TGTGCCAGCAGCGGGCCTCGGGGCTTAGTGGGAGAACACACCGGGGAGCTGTTTTTT	CASSGPRGLVGEHTGELFF
.	TRBJ2-3	TRBV9	.	16	TGTGCCAGCAGCGTAGCGACAGCCCCTAGCACAGATACGCAGTATTTT	CASSVATAPSTDTQYF
.	TRBJ2-5	TRBV11-2	.	16	TGTGCCAGCAGCTTAGCGGGCAGGTTGATCCAAGAGACCCAGTACTTC	CASSLAGRLIQETQYF
.	TRBJ1-5	TRBV19	.	13	TGTGCCAGTAGTATTGTGGTGAATCAGCCCCAGCATTTT	CASSIVVNQPQHF
.	TRBJ1-5	TRBV7-2	few	14	TGTGCCAGCAGCCAGAACCTGGGCAATCAGCCCCAGCATTTT	CASSQNLGNQPQHF
TRBD2	TRBJ2-1	TRBV12-5	.	15	TGTGCTAGTGGTTCTCTAGCGGGACCACCCAATGAGCAGTTCTTC	CASGSLAGPPNEQFF
.	TRBJ2-7	TRBV12-5	.	13	TGTGCTAGTGGTTATAACCCCTCCTACGAGCAGTACTTC	CASGYNPSYEQYF
.	TRBJ2-7	TRBV4-3	.	17	TGCGCCAGCAGCCAAGCCCCCGGGTACCAGGGCTCCTACGAGCAGTACTTC	CASSQAPGYQGSYEQYF
.	TRBJ2-1	TRBV5-1	.	12	TGCGCCAGCAGCTTGGACTACAATGAGCAGTTCTTC	CASSLDYNEQFF
TRBD2	TRBJ2-1	TRBV25-1	.	13	TGTGCCAGCACTCCCGAGTGGGGAGGGGAGCAGTTCTTC	CASTPEWGGEQFF
.	TRBJ2-1	TRBV18	.	13	TGTGCCAGCTCACCAGGGACCAGCGGGCCCCAGTTCTTC	CASSPGTSGPQFF
.	TRBJ2-7	TRBV2	.	13	TGTGCCAGCAGTGATTGGGGGGCCTACGAGCAGTACTTC	CASSDWGAYEQYF
TRBD1	TRBJ1-1	TRBV6-1	few	17	TGTGCCAGCAGCGAATCCGGGACAGGGGGCGGAGGATGGAAAGCTTTCTTT	CASSESGTGGGGWKAFF
.	TRBJ2-5	TRBV25-1	once	12	TGTGCCAGCACATGGTACCAAGAGACCCAGTACTTC	CASTWYQETQYF
TRBD2	TRBJ2-3	TRBV7-7	.	12	TGTGCTAGCAGTCCTAGCGGGAATACGCAGTATTTT	CASSPSGNTQYF
.	TRBJ1-1	TRBV5-1	.	14	TGCGCCAGCAGCTTGGAAGGCGCGGGCACTGAAGCTTTCTTT	CASSLEGAGTEAFF
.	TRBJ2-5	TRBV6-1	once	12	TGTGCCAGCAGTGAAATTAAAGAGACCCAGTACTTC	CASSEIKETQYF
TRBD2	TRBJ2-1	TRBV27	.	13	TGTGCCAGCAGTTTGCGGGAGTGGAATGAGCAGTTCTTC	CASSLREWNEQFF
.	TRBJ2-2	TRBV9	.	15	TGTGCCAGCAGCGTAGACCCCGCGAACACCGGGGAGCTGTTTTTT	CASSVDPANTGELFF
TRBD2	TRBJ2-7	TRBV6-5	.	16	TGTGCCAGCAGTTACTCGGTGACTAGCGAGGCCTACGAGCAGTACTTC	CASSYSVTSEAYEQYF
.	TRBJ2-5	TRBV7-6	.	15	TGTGCCAGCAGCTTAGGAACAGCCTACCAAGAGACCCAGTACTTC	CASSLGTAYQETQYF
.	TRBJ2-1	TRBV30	.	19	TGTGCCTGGAGTACACCGACAGAGTGGGACTTCAATTCCTACAATGAGCAGTTCTTC	CAWSTPTEWDFNSYNEQFF